This TCR beta chain was sequenced in a study of blood T cell repertoires in COVID-19. Overall study: Researchers got acute and convalescent COVID-19 samples from the United States, Italy and Spain. The cDNA or gDNA used as material had been derived from T cells, B-cell-depleted T cells, or PBMCs.

In the original workflow: Estimation of nucleated cell counts relied on the amplification of reference gene primers. Clones were sequenced by immunoSEQ multiplex PCR, and TCRdb holds only the in-frame ones, with some missing. V, J and clone size are those of that table, while D and trimming were read from the DNA. Of roughly 350,000 clones in the sample, more than 75% were seen once. Germline lookup yields CDR1 LNHDA and CDR2 SQIVND (reference sequence). The CDR3 is 18 residues long. The V and J ends lost 4 bases and 3 bases, in that order; junction bases with no gene match: 10. The genes are TRBV19 and TRBJ2-7, with 15 nucleotides matching TRBD2. Source material: peripheral blood. The clonotype comes from a woman in her 50s with COVID-19, enrolled during active disease. The CDR3 reads CASSNLGLAGGINYEQYF. CDR3 nucleotide sequence: TGTGCCAGTAGTAACCTCGGACTAGCGGGAGGGATTAACTACGAGCAGTACTTC.